This TCR beta chain emerged from a study of glioma-infiltrating T cells after dendritic cell vaccination. Whole-study context: Dendritic cells derived from monocytes and pulsed with autologous tumor lysate formed the vaccine. Three intradermal dendritic cell vaccine injections were given every two weeks.

Sample time point: after dendritic cell vaccination, including at tumor progression/relapse. TCRdb keeps only in-frame clones here, not all; method: immunoSEQ multiplex PCR. The data show 90,000 to 95,000 clones, approximately 78% seen once. Trimming removed 3 bases from V and 6 bases from J; junction bases left unmatched: 14. This CDR3 region has 17 residues. Germline V gene data show CDR1 as LNHDA and CDR2 as SQIVND (reference sequence). Findings of the study overall: Estimated pretreatment TIL content predicted outcome after dendritic cell vaccination.

As to this clone: The antigen is unknown.

This chain joins TRBV19 and TRBJ2-1; TRBD2 agrees at 7 bases. This specimen was blood, taken after dendritic cell vaccination. This TCR was recovered from a human donor with glioblastoma. The CDR3: CASSIPTLADMGNEQFF. DNA for the CDR3: TGTGCCAGTAGTATCCCAACCCTAGCGGATATGGGCAATGAGCAGTTCTTC.